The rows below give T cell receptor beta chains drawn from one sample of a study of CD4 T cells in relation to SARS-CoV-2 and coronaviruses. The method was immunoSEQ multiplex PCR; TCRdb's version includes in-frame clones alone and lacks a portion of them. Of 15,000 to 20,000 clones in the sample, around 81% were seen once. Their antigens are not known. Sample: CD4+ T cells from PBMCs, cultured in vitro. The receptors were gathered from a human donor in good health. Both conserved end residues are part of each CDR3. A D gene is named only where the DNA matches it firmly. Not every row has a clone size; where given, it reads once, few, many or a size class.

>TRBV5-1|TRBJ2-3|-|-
TGCGCCAGCAGGTTAGGCCAGGGGAACACAGATACGCAGTATTTT
CASRLGQGNTDTQYF
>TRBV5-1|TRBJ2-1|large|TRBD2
TGCGCCAGCATGGGACTAGCGGGAGGGAATGAGCAGTTCTTC
CASMGLAGGNEQFF
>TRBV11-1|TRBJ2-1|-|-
TGTGCCAGCAGCAAGCCCCGGGACCGCGAGGATGAGCAGTTCTTC
CASSKPRDREDEQFF
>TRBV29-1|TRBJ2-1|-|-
TGCAGCGTTGAAGGGCAGACCTCCTACAATGAGCAGTTCTTC
CSVEGQTSYNEQFF
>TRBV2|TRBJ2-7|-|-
TGTGCCAGCAGTGAAGTAGGCGGCGGGGAGCAGTACTTC
CASSEVGGGEQYF
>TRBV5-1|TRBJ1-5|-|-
TGCGCCAGCAGCTTTGGAGATAGCAATCAGCCCCAGCATTTT
CASSFGDSNQPQHF
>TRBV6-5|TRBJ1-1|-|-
TGTGCCAGCAGTAAAAGCATGGCCACTGAAGCTTTCTTT
CASSKSMATEAFF
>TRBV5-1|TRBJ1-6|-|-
TGCGCCAGCAGCTCAGGACCAGACAGGAGTAATCCTCCCCTCCACTTT
CASSSGPDRSNPPLHF
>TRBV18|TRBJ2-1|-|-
TGTGCCAGCTCCCCGGGGGTCATACAGGGGAAACCCTATGAGCAGTTCTTC
CASSPGVIQGKPYEQFF
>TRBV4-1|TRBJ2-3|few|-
TGCGCCAGCAGCCAAGATCTTGACAGAGTTCCAGATACGCAGTATTTT
CASSQDLDRVPDTQYF
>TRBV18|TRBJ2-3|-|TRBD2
TGTGCCAGCTCACTCGAGACTAGCGGGGGGGCTACTGATACGCAGTATTTT
CASSLETSGGATDTQYF
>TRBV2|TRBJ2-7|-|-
TGTGCCAGCGACCGGGGCGGGACGGGTACGGACGAGCAGTACTTC
CASDRGGTGTDEQYF
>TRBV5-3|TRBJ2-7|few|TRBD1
TGTGCCAGAAGATCGGACAGGGGACGGTACGAGCAGTACTTC
CARRSDRGRYEQYF
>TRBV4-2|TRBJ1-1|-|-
TGTGCCAGCAGCGCACCTCAGGGGACGGGAACTGAAGCTTTCTTT
CASSAPQGTGTEAFF
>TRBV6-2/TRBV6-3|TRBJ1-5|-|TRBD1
TGTGCCAGCAGCCCGACAGGGGGCAATCAGCCCCAGCATTTT
CASSPTGGNQPQHF
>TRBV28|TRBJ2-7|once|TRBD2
TGTGCCAGCAGTTTATTTGGACTAGATACCCCGAAGCAGTACTTC
CASSLFGLDTPKQYF
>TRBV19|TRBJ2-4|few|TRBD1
TGTGCCAGTAGCAAGACAGGGGAACACATTCAGTACTTC
CASSKTGEHIQYF
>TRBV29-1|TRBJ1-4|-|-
TGCAGCGTCGAAGGGCAGGGTGGTGAAAAACTGTTTTTT
CSVEGQGGEKLFF
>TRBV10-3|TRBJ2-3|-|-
TGTGCCAGTACGGCGGTTGGGGTAAGAGATACGCAGTATTTT
CASTAVGVRDTQYF
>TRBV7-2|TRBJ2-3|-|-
TGTGCCAGCAGCTTAGTACGCACAGATACGCAGTATTTT
CASSLVRTDTQYF
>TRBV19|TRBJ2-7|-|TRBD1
TGTGCCACCCATCGGCGTCAGGGGGCCTACGAGCAGTACTTC
CATHRRQGAYEQYF
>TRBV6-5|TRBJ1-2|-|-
TGTGCCAGCAGTTACAGGGGAAAGAAAGGGGATGGCTACACCTTC
CASSYRGKKGDGYTF
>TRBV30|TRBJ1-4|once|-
TGTGCCTGGATGGGTGGCGATCGGGAAAAACTGTTTTTT
CAWMGGDREKLFF
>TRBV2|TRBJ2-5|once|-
TGTGCCAGCAGTGATGGGCCCTTTGGCGGGACCTCGGCGGAGACCCAGTACTTC
CASSDGPFGGTSAETQYF
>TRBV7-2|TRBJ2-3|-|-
TGTGCCAGCAGCTTCAGCCGGGGCGGGGCGGGTCGACGGGATACGCAGTATTTT
CASSFSRGGAGRRDTQYF
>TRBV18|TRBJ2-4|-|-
TGTGCCAGCTCCCCAAGACAGGCCCTAGCCAAAAACATTCAGTACTTC
CASSPRQALAKNIQYF
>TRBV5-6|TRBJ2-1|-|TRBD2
TGTGCCAGCAGTAACCGACCCCGGACTAGCGGGAGAGGGGCGAATGAGCAGTTCTTC
CASSNRPRTSGRGANEQFF
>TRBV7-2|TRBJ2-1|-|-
TGTGCCAGCAGCTTAGCGCGGGGAGTCGAGCAGTTCTTC
CASSLARGVEQFF
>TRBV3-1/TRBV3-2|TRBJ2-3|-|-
TGTGCCAGCAGCCCCATGGGAGCGTTGAGCACAGATACGCAGTATTTT
CASSPMGALSTDTQYF
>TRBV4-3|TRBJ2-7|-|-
TGCGCCAGCAGCCAAGGCGTCGGCTCCTACGAGCAGTACTTC
CASSQGVGSYEQYF
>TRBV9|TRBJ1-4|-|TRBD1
TGTGCCAGCAGCCCGTACAGGGGGCTGGGGGCTAATGAAAAACTGTTTTTT
CASSPYRGLGANEKLFF
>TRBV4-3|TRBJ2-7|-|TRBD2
TGCGCCAGCAGCCAAGGTCCTAGCGGGAGGACCTACGAGCAGTACTTC
CASSQGPSGRTYEQYF
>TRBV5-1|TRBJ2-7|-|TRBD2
TGCGCCAGCAGCGAGGGACTAGCGGTTACCTACGAGCAGTACTTC
CASSEGLAVTYEQYF